This TCR beta chain was obtained from a study of blood T cell repertoires in COVID-19 (TCRdb year 2020). Study-level background: The collaborator samples originated in the United States, Italy and Spain and spanned the acute and convalescent phases of COVID-19. The material from the prospective study consisted of cDNA or gDNA derived from T cells, B-cell-depleted T cells, or PBMCs. Deeply sampled blood TCRbeta repertoires from subjects exposed to, actively infected with, or recovered from COVID-19 were included in the dataset. A freely available public database, intended as a resource for researchers studying the immune response to SARS-CoV-2, is where the repertoires were released. The samples were drawn from two sources: the first 160 participants of the ongoing ImmuneRACE study, and over 1,000 subjects contributed by 6 global collaborators. The sample metadata nearly always contained a de-identified subject ID, COVID-19 status, age in years and sex. Where available, HLA class I and class II types were obtained from metadata supplied by the sample provider rather than from assay-based typing. Overall results and qualifications from the work: How much clinical and demographic metadata was included differed by source and by participant, and the metadata was provided uncurated.

The immunoSEQ Assay, a bias-controlled multiplex PCR, was used to amplify TCRbeta CDR3 regions from genomic DNA. The paper's data handling went like this. The number of nucleated cells in each sample was estimated by amplification of reference gene primers within the assay. To quantify the absolute abundance of each unique TCRbeta CDR3 rearrangement, sequence reads were collapsed and filtered. Productive Simpson clonality was computed per sample as the square root of Simpson's diversity index over productive rearrangements. Not all clones reach the TCRdb copy of this immuneACCESS table, which keeps in-frame sequences only. Checked studies attribute under half of the gap to unresolved V genes and leave the rest unexplained. The DNA was the basis for D and trimming; V, J and clone size are from that table. Present in this sample are fewer than 200,000 clones, 85% to 90% of which were seen just once. The ten most abundant clones make up approximately 0.88% of the sample.

Sequences KGHSH (CDR1) and LQKENI (CDR2) are obtained from the germline V gene. Trimmed from V: 5 bases; trimmed from J: 7 bases; junction bases lacking a gene match: 8. The CDR3 contains 14 residues, cysteine and phenylalanine counted. Just CDR3 DNA is preserved here, 42 bases in frame from base 1. A remark on this clone: Its antigen is currently not known. Base qualities are not at hand, and no much larger clone is one base apart.

Samples from volunteer blood donors who had recovered from COVID-19 were contributed by a second Seattle source. Collaborating institutions collected whole blood in K2EDTA tubes following their own protocols. For TCRbeta analysis, collaborator samples were shipped as frozen whole blood, as isolated PBMCs, or as DNA extracted from either sample type. The clonotype was recovered from a woman aged 18-35 years who had recovered from COVID-19. Sequenced material: peripheral blood. The chain joins TRBV18 to TRBJ1-1; 9 of the junction bases match TRBD1. The DNA reads as follows: TGTGCCAGCTCAGAACAGGGGGCGCGCGGTGAAGCTTTCTTT. This translates into CASSEQGARGEAFF.